This TCR beta chain was identified in a study of post-analysis software for immune sequencing data. Findings and limits, study-wide: Roughly 5 TRBV segments occurring more often in patients than controls included TRBV5-6, TRBV5-1 and TRBV20-1. The normalized Chao1 diversity of multiple sclerosis patients was significantly lower than that of controls.

Incorporated into the TCR beta cDNA libraries were unique molecular identifiers, which served to reduce PCR and sequencing biases. Via MiXCR, TCRdb re-called the PCR reads, giving one row per CDR3 protein. The table has around 190,000 distinct CDR3 sequences, around 29% seen once. The CDR3 length is 17 residues. Between the trimmed V and J ends, which lost 6 bases and 0 bases, there was a span of 18 bases. Germline CDR1 SEHNR, CDR2 FQNEAQ (reference sequence). A word on this clonotype: Its cognate antigen is unknown.

This receptor was taken from a girl younger than 18 with multiple sclerosis. Specimen: blood. The chain links TRBV7-9 to TRBJ2-1; a weak D match, TRBD2 (7 bases). The CDR3 DNA is TGTGCCAGCAGTCAAAGGGGGGGAGTGACCTCCTACAATGAGCAGTTCTTC. Encoded protein: CASSQRGGVTSYNEQFF.